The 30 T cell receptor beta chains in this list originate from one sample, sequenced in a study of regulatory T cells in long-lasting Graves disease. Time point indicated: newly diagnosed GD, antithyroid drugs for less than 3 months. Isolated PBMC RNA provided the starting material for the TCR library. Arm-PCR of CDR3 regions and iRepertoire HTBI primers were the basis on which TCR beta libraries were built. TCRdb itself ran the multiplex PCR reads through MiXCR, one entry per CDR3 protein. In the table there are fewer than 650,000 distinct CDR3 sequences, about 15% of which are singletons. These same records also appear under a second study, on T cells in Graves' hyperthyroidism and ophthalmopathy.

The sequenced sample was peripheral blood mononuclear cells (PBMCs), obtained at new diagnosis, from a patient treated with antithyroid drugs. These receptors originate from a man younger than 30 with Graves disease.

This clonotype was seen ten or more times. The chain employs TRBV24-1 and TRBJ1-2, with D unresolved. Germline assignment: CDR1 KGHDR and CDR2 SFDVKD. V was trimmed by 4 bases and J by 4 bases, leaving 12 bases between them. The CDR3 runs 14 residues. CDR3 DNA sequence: TGTGCCACCAGTGACTCGAATCGGGGCTATGGCTACACCTTC. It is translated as CATSDSNRGYGYTF.

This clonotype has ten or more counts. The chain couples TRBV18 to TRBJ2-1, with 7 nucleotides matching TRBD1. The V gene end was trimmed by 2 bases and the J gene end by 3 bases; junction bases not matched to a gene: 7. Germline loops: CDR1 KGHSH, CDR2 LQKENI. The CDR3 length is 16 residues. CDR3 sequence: CASSPGKGALYNEQFF. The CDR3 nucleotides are TGTGCCAGCTCACCAGGGAAGGGGGCTCTCTACAATGAGCAGTTCTTC.

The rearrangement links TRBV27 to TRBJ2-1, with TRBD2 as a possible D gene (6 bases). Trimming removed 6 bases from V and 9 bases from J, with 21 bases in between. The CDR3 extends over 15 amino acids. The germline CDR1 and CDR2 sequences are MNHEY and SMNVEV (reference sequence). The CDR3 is CASSRLTVLSGEQFF. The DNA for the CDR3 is TGTGCCAGCAGCCGTTTGACAGTCCTTAGCGGTGAGCAGTTCTTC.

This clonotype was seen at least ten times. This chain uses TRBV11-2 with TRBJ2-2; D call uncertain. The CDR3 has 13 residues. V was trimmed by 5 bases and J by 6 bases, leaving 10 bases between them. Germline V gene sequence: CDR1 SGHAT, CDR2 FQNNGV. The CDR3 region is CASSRPGPGELFF. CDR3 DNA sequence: TGTGCCAGCAGCCGTCCGGGCCCCGGGGAGCTGTTTTTT.

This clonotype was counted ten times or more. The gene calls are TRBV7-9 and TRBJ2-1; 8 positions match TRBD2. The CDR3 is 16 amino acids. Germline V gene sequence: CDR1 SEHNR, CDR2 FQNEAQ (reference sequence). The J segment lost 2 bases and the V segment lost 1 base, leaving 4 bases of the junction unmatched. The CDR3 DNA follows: TGTGCCAGCAGCTTAGGGTCACTAGCGGCCTACAATGAGCAGTTCTTC. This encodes CASSLGSLAAYNEQFF. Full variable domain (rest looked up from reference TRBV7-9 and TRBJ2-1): DTGVSQNPRHKITKRGQNVTFRCDPISEHNRLYWYRQTLGQGPEFLTYFQNEAQLEKSRLLSDRFSAERPKGSFSTLEIQRTEQGDSAMYLCASSLGSLAAYNEQFFGPGTRLTVL.

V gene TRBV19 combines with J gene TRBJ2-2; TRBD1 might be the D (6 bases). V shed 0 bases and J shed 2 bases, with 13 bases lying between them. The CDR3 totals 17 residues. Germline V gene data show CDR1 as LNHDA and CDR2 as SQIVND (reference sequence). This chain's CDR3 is CASSIDPLTGNTGELFF. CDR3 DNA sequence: TGTGCCAGTAGTATAGATCCGCTGACAGGAAACACCGGGGAGCTGTTTTTT. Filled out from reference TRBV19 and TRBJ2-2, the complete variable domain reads DGGITQSPKYLFRKEGQNVTLSCEQNLNHDAMYWYRQDPGQGLRLIYYSQIVNDFQKGDIAEGYSVSREKKESFPLTVTSAQKNPTAFYLCASSIDPLTGNTGELFFGEGSRLTVL.

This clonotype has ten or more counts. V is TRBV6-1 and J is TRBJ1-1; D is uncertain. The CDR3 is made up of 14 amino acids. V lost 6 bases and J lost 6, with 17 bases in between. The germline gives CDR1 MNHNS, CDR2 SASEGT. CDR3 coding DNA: TGTGCCAGCAGATGGCTAGCCGCGACCGCTGAAGCTTTCTTT. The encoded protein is CASRWLAATAEAFF.

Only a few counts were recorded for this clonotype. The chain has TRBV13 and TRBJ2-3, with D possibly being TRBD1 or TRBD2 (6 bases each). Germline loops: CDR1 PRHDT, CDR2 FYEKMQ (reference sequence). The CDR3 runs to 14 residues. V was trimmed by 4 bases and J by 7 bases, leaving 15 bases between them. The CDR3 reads CASSSQGGRNTQYF. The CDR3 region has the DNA TGTGCCAGCAGCTCCCAAGGGGGGCGCAATACGCAGTATTTT.

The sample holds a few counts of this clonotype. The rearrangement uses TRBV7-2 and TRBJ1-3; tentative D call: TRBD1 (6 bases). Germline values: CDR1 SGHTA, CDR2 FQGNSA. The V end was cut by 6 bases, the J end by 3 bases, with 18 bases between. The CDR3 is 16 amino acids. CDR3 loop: CASSHRNRQVGNTIYF. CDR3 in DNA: TGTGCCAGCAGTCATCGTAACCGACAGGTTGGAAACACCATATATTTT.

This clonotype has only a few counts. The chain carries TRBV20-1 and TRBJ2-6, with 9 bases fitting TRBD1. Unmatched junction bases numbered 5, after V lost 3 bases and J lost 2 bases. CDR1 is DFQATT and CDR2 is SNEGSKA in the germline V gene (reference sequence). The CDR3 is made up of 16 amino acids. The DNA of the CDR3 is TGCAGTGCTAGGCCAAACAGGGGGCCTGGGGCCAACGTCCTGACTTTC. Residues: CSARPNRGPGANVLTF.

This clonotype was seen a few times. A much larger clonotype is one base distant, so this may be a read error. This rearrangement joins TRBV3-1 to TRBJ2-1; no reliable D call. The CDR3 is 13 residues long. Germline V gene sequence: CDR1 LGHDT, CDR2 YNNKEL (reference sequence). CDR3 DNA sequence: TGTGCCATCAGCCTAGGATCTCTCCAAGAGCAGTTCTTC. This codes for CAISLGSLQEQFF.

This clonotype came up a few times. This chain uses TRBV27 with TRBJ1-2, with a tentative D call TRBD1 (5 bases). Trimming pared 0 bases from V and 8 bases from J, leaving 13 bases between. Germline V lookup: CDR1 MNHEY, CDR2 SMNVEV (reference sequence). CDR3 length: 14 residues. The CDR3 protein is CASSLSRGLRGYTF. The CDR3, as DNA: TGTGCCAGCAGTTTATCACGGGGCCTTCGGGGCTACACCTTC.

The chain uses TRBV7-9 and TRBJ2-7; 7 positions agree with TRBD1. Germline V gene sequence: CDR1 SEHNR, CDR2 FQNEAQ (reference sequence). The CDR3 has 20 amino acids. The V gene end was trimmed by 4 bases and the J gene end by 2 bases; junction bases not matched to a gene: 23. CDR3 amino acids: CASSSYRGEKGQPITYEQYF. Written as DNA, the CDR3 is TGTGCCAGCAGCTCTTATAGAGGGGAAAAGGGACAGCCGATTACCTACGAGCAGTACTTC.

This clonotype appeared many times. The CDR3 coding sequence is TGTGCCAGCAGTTTATCACCCAGGGCAAGTGGCTACACCTTC. It yields the protein CASSLSPRASGYTF. V and J are TRBV27 and TRBJ1-2; D perhaps matches TRBD1 (5 bases). The V end lost 0 bases, the J end lost 7 bases, and 12 bases lay between the germline ends. Per germline, CDR1 MNHEY and CDR2 SMNVEV (reference sequence). The CDR3 contains 14 residues.

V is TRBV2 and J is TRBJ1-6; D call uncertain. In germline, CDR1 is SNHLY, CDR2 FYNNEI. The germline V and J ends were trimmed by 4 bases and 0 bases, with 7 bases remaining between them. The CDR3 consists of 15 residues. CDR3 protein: CASSVRSSYNSPLHF. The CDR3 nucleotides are TGTGCCAGCAGTGTACGGAGCTCCTATAATTCACCCCTCCACTTT.

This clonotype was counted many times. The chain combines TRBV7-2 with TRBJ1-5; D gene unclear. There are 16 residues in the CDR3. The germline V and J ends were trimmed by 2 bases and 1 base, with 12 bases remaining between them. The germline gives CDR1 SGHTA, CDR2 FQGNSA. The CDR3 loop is CASSLRSDTSNQPQHF. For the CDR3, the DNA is TGTGCCAGCAGCTTACGCTCGGATACCAGCAATCAGCCCCAGCATTTT.

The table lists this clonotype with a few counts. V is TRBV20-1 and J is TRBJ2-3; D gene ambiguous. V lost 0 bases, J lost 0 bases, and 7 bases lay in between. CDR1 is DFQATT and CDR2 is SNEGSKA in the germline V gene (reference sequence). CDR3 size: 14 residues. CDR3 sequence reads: CSARDPTSTDTQYF. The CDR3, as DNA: TGCAGTGCTAGAGATCCAACTAGCACAGATACGCAGTATTTT.

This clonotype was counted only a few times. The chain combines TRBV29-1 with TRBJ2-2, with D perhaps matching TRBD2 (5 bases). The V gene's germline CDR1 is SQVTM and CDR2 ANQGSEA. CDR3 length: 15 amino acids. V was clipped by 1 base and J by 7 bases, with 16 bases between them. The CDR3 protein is CSVEGQYGDYGELFF. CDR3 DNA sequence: TGCAGCGTTGAAGGGCAGTACGGTGACTACGGGGAGCTGTTTTTT.

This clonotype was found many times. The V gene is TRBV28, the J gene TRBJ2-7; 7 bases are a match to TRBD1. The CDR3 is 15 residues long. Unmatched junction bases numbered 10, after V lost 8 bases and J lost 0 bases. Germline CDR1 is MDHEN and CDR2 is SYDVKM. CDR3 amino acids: CASAPGGQRSYEQYF. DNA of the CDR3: TGTGCCAGCGCTCCAGGGGGACAACGCTCCTACGAGCAGTACTTC.

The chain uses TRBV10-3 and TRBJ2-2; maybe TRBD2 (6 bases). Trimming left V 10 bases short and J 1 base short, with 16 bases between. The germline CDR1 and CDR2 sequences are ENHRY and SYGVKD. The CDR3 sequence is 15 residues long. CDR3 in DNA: TGTGCCACCGGACTCGGGACTCAGAACACCGGGGAGCTGTTTTTT. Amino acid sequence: CATGLGTQNTGELFF.

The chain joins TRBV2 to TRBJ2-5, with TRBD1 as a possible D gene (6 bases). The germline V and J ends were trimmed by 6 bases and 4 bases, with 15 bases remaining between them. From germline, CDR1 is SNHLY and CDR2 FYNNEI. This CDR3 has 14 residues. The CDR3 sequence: CASRLQGWSETQYF. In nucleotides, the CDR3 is TGTGCCAGCAGACTGCAGGGGTGGTCAGAGACCCAGTACTTC.

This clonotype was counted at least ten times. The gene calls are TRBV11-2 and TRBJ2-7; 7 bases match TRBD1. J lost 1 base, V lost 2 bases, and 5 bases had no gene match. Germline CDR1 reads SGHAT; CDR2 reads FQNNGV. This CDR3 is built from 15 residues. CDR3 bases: TGTGCCAGCAGCTTACTCCGGGACAGATCCTACGAGCAGTACTTC. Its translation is CASSLLRDRSYEQYF.

The CDR3 spells CASSSVGSGGELAYEQYF. For the CDR3, the DNA is TGTGCCAGCAGTTCCGTCGGGTCAGGGGGTGAATTAGCCTACGAGCAGTACTTC. This rearrangement joins TRBV6-9 to TRBJ2-7; 7 bases map to TRBD1. The CDR3 is made up of 18 amino acids. Germline assignment: CDR1 MNHGY and CDR2 SVAAGI. Trimming cost V 4 bases and J 2 bases; bases outside gene matches: 17.

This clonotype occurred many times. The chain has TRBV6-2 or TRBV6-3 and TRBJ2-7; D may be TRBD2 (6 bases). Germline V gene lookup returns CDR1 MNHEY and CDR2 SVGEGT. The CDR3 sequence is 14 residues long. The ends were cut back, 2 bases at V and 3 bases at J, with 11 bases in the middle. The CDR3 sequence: CASSYARELYEQYF. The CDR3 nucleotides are TGTGCCAGCAGTTACGCCCGGGAGCTCTACGAGCAGTACTTC.

CDR3: CASSHTRGPGNSAFF. The CDR3 DNA follows: TGTGCCAGCAGCCACACACGAGGGCCAGGGAATTCGGCTTTCTTT. The genes are TRBV7-9 and TRBJ1-1, with D maybe TRBD1 (5 bases). Germline CDR1 is SEHNR and CDR2 is FQNEAQ (reference sequence). The CDR3 extends over 15 amino acids. V was trimmed by 5 bases and J by 11 bases, leaving 24 bases between them.

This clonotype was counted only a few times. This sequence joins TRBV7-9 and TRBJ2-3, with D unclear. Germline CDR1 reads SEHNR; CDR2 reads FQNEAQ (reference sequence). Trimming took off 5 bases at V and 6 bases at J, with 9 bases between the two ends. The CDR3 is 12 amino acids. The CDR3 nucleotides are TGTGCCAGCAGCACCGCCCCCGATACGCAGTATTTT. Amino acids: CASSTAPDTQYF.

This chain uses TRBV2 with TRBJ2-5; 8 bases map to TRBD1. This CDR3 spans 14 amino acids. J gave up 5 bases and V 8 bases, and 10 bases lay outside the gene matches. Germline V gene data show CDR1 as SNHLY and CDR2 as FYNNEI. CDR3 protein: CASENRGMEETQYF. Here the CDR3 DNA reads TGTGCCAGCGAGAACAGGGGGATGGAGGAGACCCAGTACTTC.

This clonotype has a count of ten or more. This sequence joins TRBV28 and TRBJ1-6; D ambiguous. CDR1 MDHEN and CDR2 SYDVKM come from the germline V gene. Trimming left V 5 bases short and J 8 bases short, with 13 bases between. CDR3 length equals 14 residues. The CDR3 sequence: CASSPRTLHSPLHF. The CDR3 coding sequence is TGTGCCAGCAGTCCCAGAACTTTGCATTCACCCCTCCACTTT.

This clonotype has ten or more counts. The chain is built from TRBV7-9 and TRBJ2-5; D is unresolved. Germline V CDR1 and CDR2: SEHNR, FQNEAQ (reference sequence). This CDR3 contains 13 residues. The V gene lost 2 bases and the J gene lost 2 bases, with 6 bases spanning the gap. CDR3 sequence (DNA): TGTGCCAGCAGCTTATCCAATCAAGAGACCCAGTACTTC. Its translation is CASSLSNQETQYF.

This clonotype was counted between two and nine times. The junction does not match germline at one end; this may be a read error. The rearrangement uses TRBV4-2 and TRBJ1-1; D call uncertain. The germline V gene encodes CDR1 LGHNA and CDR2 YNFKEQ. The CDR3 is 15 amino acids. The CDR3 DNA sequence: TGTGCCAACAGCCAAGAAGGCTGGATGAACACTGAAGCTTTCTTT. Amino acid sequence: CANSQEGWMNTEAFF.